Below, one T cell receptor (beta chain) is given with its context. The PCR had 60 Vbeta and 13 Jbeta primers. This table comes from immunoSEQ multiplex PCR, and its TCRdb copy is limited to in-frame clones, with some not included. The table includes roughly 190,000 clones, less than 85% detected once. The record originates from a study of cytomegalovirus exposure and HLA in healthy donors. Sequencing input: PBMCs. The receptor comes from a girl aged 10 to 17 in good health and CMV-seropositive.

For the CDR3, the DNA is TGTGCCATCAGTGAGGCGGGGGAACCGGAGACCCAGTACTTC. This sequence encodes CAISEAGEPETQYF. V usage is TRBV10-3 and J usage is TRBJ2-5; the match to TRBD2 covers 7 bases. J gave up 5 bases and V 2 bases, and 5 bases lay outside the gene matches. The CDR3 is made up of 14 amino acids. Germline assignment: CDR1 ENHRY and CDR2 SYGVKD.